The clone carrying this T cell receptor beta chain showed up just a few times. This entry belongs to a study of blood T cell repertoires in COVID-19. At the level of the study: Sources were T cells, B-cell-depleted T cells, or PBMCs; the material itself was cDNA or gDNA.

There are 13 residues in the CDR3. Germline V gives CDR1 GTSNPN, CDR2 SVGIG (reference sequence). The ends lost 5 bases at V and 3 bases at J; junction bases unmatched: 1. In the source study's methods: Estimated nucleated cell counts came from reference gene primer amplification. The table came from immunoSEQ multiplex PCR; TCRdb's copy has only in-frame clones and leaves some out. The V and J calls and clone size are taken from that table; D and trimming were inferred from the DNA. The data contain 200,000 to 250,000 clones, roughly nine tenths of them singletons. This TCR was sampled from a man aged 60 to 75 with acute or convalescent COVID-19. The specimen was peripheral blood. The chain links TRBV30 to TRBJ1-6; 7 bases line up with TRBD1. CDR3 DNA sequence: TGTGCCTGGGGGACAGTCTATAATTCACCCCTCCACTTT. Residues: CAWGTVYNSPLHF.